Given below is one T cell receptor beta chain in context. The antigen remains unidentified. The entry originates in a study of T cells in tumors after PD-1 blockade. Study-wide results and limits: Blood contained roughly 43% of the tumor's TCR clonotypes.

CDR3 length: 14 amino acids. The germline V gene has CDR1 MDHEN and CDR2 SYDVKM. V lost 4 bases and J lost 0, with 7 bases in between. Template: tumor biopsy or peripheral blood genomic DNA, about 550-6,500 ng per sample. Sequencing used immunoSEQ multiplex PCR; TCRdb keeps in-frame clones, though not all of them. The table lists some 20,000 clones, approximately 81% of them singletons, with less than 30% in the top ten. The chain is built from TRBV28 and TRBJ2-4; D is ambiguous. The clonotype was recovered from a human donor with advanced basal cell or squamous cell carcinoma (not recorded which). This specimen was PBMCs, taken after anti-PD-1 therapy. The CDR3 DNA sequence: TGTGCCAGCAGTTCTGTAGGAGCCAAAAACATTCAGTACTTC. It is translated as CASSSVGAKNIQYF.